These 32 T cell receptor beta chains originate from one sample sequenced in a study of blood T cell repertoires in COVID-19. Profiling relied on immunoSEQ multiplex PCR, and the TCRdb table lists in-frame clones only, not all of them. This sample carries about 68,000 clones, 86% of them seen once, and the ten largest clones take less than 9%. Sequenced sample: peripheral blood. The receptors stem from a man in his thirties or forties with acute or convalescent COVID-19.

This clone was detected only a few times. This chain links TRBV5-8 with TRBJ1-1; possibly TRBD1 for D (6 bases). CDR1 and CDR2 (germline): SGHTS, YDEGEE. The CDR3 extends over 14 amino acids. V gave up 4 bases and J gave up 2 bases, with 12 bases separating them. The CDR3 DNA reads as TGTGCCAGCAGCACCGGACAGCGAAACACTGAAGCTTTCTTT. It specifies CASSTGQRNTEAFF.

In its sample, this clone was seen once. V and J are TRBV2 and TRBJ2-3, with 9 nucleotides matching TRBD1. The CDR3 has 15 amino acids. Germline V gene data show CDR1 as SNHLY and CDR2 as FYNNEI. Trimming took 8 bases from V and 5 from J; bases not matched to a gene: 11. CDR3 DNA: TGTGCCAGCGGCTGGGACAGGGAGTTTCAAGATACGCAGTATTTT. It is translated as CASGWDREFQDTQYF.

The chain links TRBV5-5 to TRBJ1-4, with 7 bases that match TRBD1. The trim removed 5 bases at V and 8 bases at J, leaving 6 bases unmatched. This CDR3 is 13 amino acids long. Germline V CDR1 and CDR2: SGHKS, YYEKEE (reference sequence). This chain's CDR3 is CASSRDRGEKLFF. CDR3 coding DNA: TGTGCCAGCAGTAGGGACAGAGGAGAAAAACTGTTTTTT.

The chain combines TRBV19 with TRBJ2-5; tentatively, D is TRBD1 (6 bases). CDR1 LNHDA and CDR2 SQIVND come from the germline V gene (reference sequence). V was cut by 3 bases and J by 2 bases, with 10 bases left in between. The CDR3 contains 14 residues. The DNA of the CDR3 is TGTGCCAGTAGTATCAGGGGCCAGCAAGAGACCCAGTACTTC. Translation: CASSIRGQQETQYF.

The J gene is TRBJ1-6, the V gene TRBV2; maybe TRBD1 (5 bases). Trimming cost V 4 bases and J 7 bases, with 8 bases left between them. The CDR3 is 13 amino acids. Germline V gives CDR1 SNHLY, CDR2 FYNNEI. CDR3 loop: CASSVQGNSPLHF. The CDR3 DNA reads TGTGCCAGCAGTGTCCAGGGAAATTCACCCCTCCACTTT.

The V gene is TRBV29-1, the J gene TRBJ1-1, with a possible D match to TRBD1 (6 bases). CDR3 size: 13 residues. Germline loops: CDR1 SQVTM, CDR2 ANQGSEA. V lost 7 bases and J lost 0, with 12 bases in between. In DNA form, the CDR3 reads TGCAGCGGAAGACAGGCCCTGAACACTGAAGCTTTCTTT. Translation: CSGRQALNTEAFF.

CDR3 region: CASSFGDRITPGTQYF. CDR3 nucleotides: TGTGCCAGCAGCTTTGGGGACAGGATCACCCCGGGTACGCAGTATTTT. The chain has TRBV7-6 and TRBJ2-3, with 8 bases that match TRBD1. Germline CDR1 SGHVS, CDR2 FNYEAQ. The V segment lost 3 bases and the J segment 8 bases; nucleotides outside the gene matches: 13. The CDR3 covers 16 residues.

The V and J genes are TRBV9 and TRBJ2-2, with D unclear. The CDR3 runs to 13 residues. Trimming took off 0 bases at V and 5 bases at J, with 5 bases between the two ends. Germline loops: CDR1 SGDLS, CDR2 YYNGEE. CDR3 sequence (DNA): TGTGCCAGCAGCGTAGATCTGACCGGGGAGCTGTTTTTT. It yields the protein CASSVDLTGELFF.

The V and J genes are TRBV11-2 and TRBJ2-7; 16 nucleotides agree with TRBD2. This CDR3 spans 18 amino acids. In germline, CDR1 is SGHAT, CDR2 FQNNGV. The ends lost 1 base at V and 3 bases at J; junction bases unmatched: 6. This chain's CDR3 is CASSLVWGLAGGSYEQYF. The DNA of the CDR3 is TGTGCCAGCAGCTTAGTATGGGGACTAGCGGGAGGGAGCTACGAGCAGTACTTC.

In this sample, this clone turned up once. The chain employs TRBV30 and TRBJ2-7; TRBD2 agrees at 7 bases. Germline CDR1 is GTSNPN and CDR2 is SVGIG (reference sequence). V shed 0 bases, J shed 6 bases, and the junction held 5 bases outside the gene matches. The CDR3 contains 13 residues. In nucleotides, the CDR3 is TGTGCCTGGAGTGTAGGGAGGGCCGTCGAGCAGTACTTC. This codes for CAWSVGRAVEQYF. The full variable domain, rest sourced from reference TRBV30 and TRBJ2-7, is SQTIHQWPATLVQPVGSPLSLECTVEGTSNPNLYWYRQAAGRGLQLLFYSVGIGQISSEVPQNLSASRPQDRQFILSSKKLLLSDSGFYLCAWSVGRAVEQYFGPGTRLTVT.

The genes are TRBV3-1 (or the pseudogene TRBV3-2) and TRBJ2-6, with a tentative D call TRBD1 (5 bases). This CDR3 has 17 residues. Germline CDR1 is LGHDT and CDR2 is YNNKEL (reference sequence). Trimming took 1 base from V and 4 from J, leaving 14 bases between them. CDR3 sequence: CASSQVLAPGGANVLTF. CDR3 sequence (DNA): TGTGCCAGCAGCCAAGTACTCGCCCCAGGGGGGGCCAACGTCCTGACTTTC.

A few counts support this clone. CDR3 amino acids: CASSPYRSQNIQYF. CDR3 in DNA: TGTGCCAGCAGCCCGTACAGGTCGCAAAACATTCAGTACTTC. This chain connects TRBV7-2 to TRBJ2-4, with D maybe TRBD1 (5 bases). The germline V gene encodes CDR1 SGHTA and CDR2 FQGNSA. V lost 5 bases, J lost 5 bases, and 13 bases lay in between. The CDR3 is 14 residues long.

The V call is TRBV11-2, the J call TRBJ2-7; 9 nucleotides match TRBD1. V gave up 4 bases and J gave up 3 bases; unmatched junction bases: 7. Germline V gene lookup returns CDR1 SGHAT and CDR2 FQNNGV. The CDR3 extends over 15 amino acids. DNA for the CDR3: TGTGCCAGCAGCTCAGGGACAGGGATCGTCTACGAGCAGTACTTC. Translated: CASSSGTGIVYEQYF. The variable domain in full, completed from reference TRBV11-2 and TRBJ2-7, reads EAGVAQSPRYKIIEKRQSVAFWCNPISGHATLYWYQQILGQGPKLLIQFQNNGVVDDSQLPKDRFSAERLKGVDSTLKIQPAKLEDSAVYLCASSSGTGIVYEQYFGPGTRLTVT.

This clone came up once. J is TRBJ1-2 and V is TRBV5-4; D perhaps matches TRBD1 (5 bases). This CDR3 spans 14 amino acids. The V and J ends lost 5 bases and 6 bases respectively, with 17 bases between them. Germline CDR1 SGHNT, CDR2 YYREEE (reference sequence). CDR3 DNA sequence: TGTGCCAGCAGACCAGGGCGGAGTCTGGATGGCTACACCTTC. This encodes CASRPGRSLDGYTF.

This chain connects TRBV2 to TRBJ2-1; 9 bases align to TRBD2. V trimming: 0 bases; J trimming: 7 bases; junction bases outside the gene matches: 7. Germline V lookup: CDR1 SNHLY, CDR2 FYNNEI. CDR3 size: 16 residues. CDR3 sequence reads: CASSEAGALAGNEQFF. The CDR3 coding sequence is TGTGCCAGCAGTGAAGCGGGGGCTCTAGCGGGAAATGAGCAGTTCTTC.

This clone has just one count. CDR3 protein: CASSIGREGYYNEQFF. The CDR3 nucleotides read TGTGCCAGTAGTATAGGGCGGGAGGGCTACTACAATGAGCAGTTCTTC. The gene calls are TRBV19 and TRBJ2-1, with 9 bases that match TRBD2. Per germline, CDR1 LNHDA and CDR2 SQIVND (reference sequence). With 1 base clipped from V and 3 bases from J, the junction kept 4 bases outside the gene matches. The CDR3 is 16 residues long.

The V gene is TRBV29-1, the J gene TRBJ2-4; 11 positions agree with TRBD2. Germline loops: CDR1 SQVTM, CDR2 ANQGSEA. This CDR3 is 14 amino acids long. Trimming took 4 bases from V and 6 from J; bases not matched to a gene: 5. The CDR3: CSVVAGGPRNIQYF. As DNA, the CDR3 is TGCAGCGTTGTAGCGGGAGGGCCAAGAAACATTCAGTACTTC. The full variable domain, completed using reference TRBV29-1 and TRBJ2-4, is SAVISQKPSRDICQRGTSLTIQCQVDSQVTMMFWYRQQPGQSLTLIATANQGSEATYESGFVIDKFPISRPNLTFSTLTVSNMSPEDSSIYLCSVVAGGPRNIQYFGAGTRLSVL.

This clone is a singleton in its sample. The chain combines TRBV3-1 (or the pseudogene TRBV3-2) with TRBJ2-7; D is possibly TRBD2 (6 bases). CDR3 length equals 18 residues. The germline V gene has CDR1 LGHDT and CDR2 YNNKEL (reference sequence). The CDR3 nucleotides are TGTGCTCCGGAGGGTTCGGGACGAAGGGGAGCGAGTTCCTACGAGCAGTACTTC. Translation: CAPEGSGRRGASSYEQYF.

A note on this clone: The limits of the CDR3 on the DNA are not certain, so only TCRdb's listed CDR3 is given. V usage is TRBV28 and J usage is TRBJ1-2. The CDR3 comprises 12 residues, both ends counted. Germline values: CDR1 MDHEN, CDR2 SYDVKM. CDR3 in amino acids: CASTGLPYGCTF.

V gene TRBV6-5 combines with J gene TRBJ2-4, with TRBD1 matching over 11 bases. Germline assignment: CDR1 MNHEY and CDR2 SVGAGI. Trimming removed 5 bases from V and 10 bases from J; junction bases left unmatched: 10. The CDR3 loop spans 15 amino acids. The CDR3 reads CASSPRTGGAYIQYF. Written as DNA, the CDR3 is TGTGCCAGCAGTCCGAGGACAGGGGGCGCGTATATTCAGTACTTC.

The chain is built from TRBV7-2 and TRBJ2-1, with no clear D. CDR1 is SGHTA and CDR2 is FQGNSA in the germline V gene. V gave up 5 bases and J gave up 8 bases, with 7 bases separating them. CDR3 length: 11 residues. The CDR3 nucleotides read TGTGCCAGCAGCCTAGTCGATGAGCAGTTCTTC. Protein product: CASSLVDEQFF. Filled out from reference TRBV7-2 and TRBJ2-1, the complete variable domain reads GAGVSQSPSNKVTEKGKDVELRCDPISGHTALYWYRQSLGQGLEFLIYFQGNSAPDKSGLPSDRFSAERTGGSVSTLTIQRTQQEDSAVYLCASSLVDEQFFGPGTRLTVL.

In this sample, this clone turned up once. This rearrangement joins TRBV3-1 (or the pseudogene TRBV3-2) to TRBJ2-1; 10 bases match TRBD2. J gave up 3 bases and V 0 bases, and 2 bases lay outside the gene matches. CDR1 is LGHDT and CDR2 is YNNKEL in the germline V gene (reference sequence). The CDR3 runs 16 residues. The CDR3 bases are TGTGCCAGCAGCCAAGAGGGACTAGCGTACTACAATGAGCAGTTCTTC. Translation: CASSQEGLAYYNEQFF.

The gene calls are TRBV10-3 and TRBJ1-1, with D tentatively TRBD1 (5 bases). CDR1 ENHRY and CDR2 SYGVKD come from the germline V gene. This CDR3 is 13 amino acids long. Trimming stripped 4 bases from V and 1 base from J, with 7 bases between. The CDR3: CAISARGNTEAFF. CDR3 nucleotides: TGTGCCATCAGTGCTAGGGGGAACACTGAAGCTTTCTTT.

V is TRBV7-3 and J is TRBJ2-2; D is unclear. Trimming left V 7 bases short and J 0 bases short, with 9 bases between. Germline V gives CDR1 SGHTA, CDR2 FQGTGA. This CDR3 is 14 amino acids long. Here the CDR3 reads CASTAHANTGELFF. In DNA form, the CDR3 reads TGTGCCAGCACCGCGCACGCGAACACCGGGGAGCTGTTTTTT.

V and J are TRBV18 and TRBJ1-2; TRBD1 matches 11 bases. Germline V gene data show CDR1 as KGHSH and CDR2 as LQKENI. CDR3 length: 13 residues. The junction had 3 bases not matched to a gene; V was cut back by 6 bases and J by 6 bases. CDR3 nucleotide sequence: TGTGCCAGCTCCCCGGGACAGGGGGATGGCTACACCTTC. It codes for CASSPGQGDGYTF.

The chain carries TRBV2 and TRBJ2-5, with 7 bases fitting TRBD1. The CDR3 totals 13 residues. V lost 8 bases to trimming and J lost 2 bases; unmatched junction nucleotides: 5. In germline, CDR1 is SNHLY, CDR2 FYNNEI. The CDR3, as DNA: TGTGCCAGCGCATGGGGACAGCAAGAGACCCAGTACTTC. Translation gives CASAWGQQETQYF.

The J gene is TRBJ2-5, the V gene TRBV9, with TRBD2 identical over 9 bases. Germline CDR1 is SGDLS and CDR2 is YYNGEE. The V and J ends lost 1 base and 5 bases, in that order; junction bases with no gene match: 3. The CDR3 has 14 amino acids. The CDR3 DNA sequence: TGTGCCAGCAGCGTAAATGGACTAGCGGAGACCCAGTACTTC. Translating it yields CASSVNGLAETQYF. The variable domain in full, with the rest retrieved from reference TRBV9 and TRBJ2-5, is DSGVTQTPKHLITATGQRVTLRCSPRSGDLSVYWYQQSLDQGLQFLIQYYNGEERAKGNILERFSAQQFPDLHSELNLSSLELGDSALYFCASSVNGLAETQYFGPGTRLLVL.

The rearrangement links TRBV6-5 to TRBJ1-2, with 9 nucleotides matching TRBD1. CDR1 and CDR2 from the germline V gene are MNHEY and SVGAGI. J was trimmed by 7 bases and V by 4 bases; bases with no gene match: 4. The CDR3 extends over 13 amino acids. CDR3 sequence reads: CASSWGDRVGYTF. The CDR3 coding sequence is TGTGCCAGCAGTTGGGGGGACAGGGTTGGCTACACCTTC.

The chain combines TRBV12-3 or TRBV12-4 with TRBJ1-1; perhaps TRBD1 as D (6 bases). With 8 bases removed from V and 6 bases from J, the gap between germline ends came to 13 bases. CDR3 size: 12 residues. CDR3 bases: TGTGCCAGCTCGGGGGGCCCGGCTGAAGCTTTCTTT. It codes for CASSGGPAEAFF.

The chain is built from TRBV6-4 and TRBJ2-4; TRBD2 matches 7 bases. The CDR3 has 16 residues. The germline gives CDR1 MRHNA, CDR2 SNTAGT. The trim removed 0 bases at V and 6 bases at J, leaving 8 bases unmatched. The CDR3 DNA is TGTGCCAGCAGTGACTCAGGGAGGGAGGAGGGAAACATTCAGTACTTC. The encoded protein is CASSDSGREEGNIQYF.

The rearrangement joins TRBV5-1 to TRBJ1-2, with TRBD1 matching 7 bases. CDR1 is SGHRS and CDR2 is YFSETQ in the germline V gene. V lost 3 bases, J lost 4 bases, and 6 bases stayed unmatched. The CDR3 consists of 14 residues. CDR3 sequence reads: CASSSRQGLYGYTF. In DNA form, the CDR3 reads TGCGCCAGCAGCTCCCGACAGGGCCTCTATGGCTACACCTTC.

The chain uses TRBV6-6 and TRBJ1-2; a weak D match, TRBD1 (6 bases). The CDR3 is made up of 13 amino acids. With 5 bases removed from V and 4 bases from J, the gap between germline ends came to 11 bases. Germline V lookup: CDR1 MNHNY, CDR2 SVGAGI (reference sequence). CDR3 nucleotide sequence: TGTGCCAGCAGTCTCGACAGGACCTATGGCTACACCTTC. Its translation: CASSLDRTYGYTF.